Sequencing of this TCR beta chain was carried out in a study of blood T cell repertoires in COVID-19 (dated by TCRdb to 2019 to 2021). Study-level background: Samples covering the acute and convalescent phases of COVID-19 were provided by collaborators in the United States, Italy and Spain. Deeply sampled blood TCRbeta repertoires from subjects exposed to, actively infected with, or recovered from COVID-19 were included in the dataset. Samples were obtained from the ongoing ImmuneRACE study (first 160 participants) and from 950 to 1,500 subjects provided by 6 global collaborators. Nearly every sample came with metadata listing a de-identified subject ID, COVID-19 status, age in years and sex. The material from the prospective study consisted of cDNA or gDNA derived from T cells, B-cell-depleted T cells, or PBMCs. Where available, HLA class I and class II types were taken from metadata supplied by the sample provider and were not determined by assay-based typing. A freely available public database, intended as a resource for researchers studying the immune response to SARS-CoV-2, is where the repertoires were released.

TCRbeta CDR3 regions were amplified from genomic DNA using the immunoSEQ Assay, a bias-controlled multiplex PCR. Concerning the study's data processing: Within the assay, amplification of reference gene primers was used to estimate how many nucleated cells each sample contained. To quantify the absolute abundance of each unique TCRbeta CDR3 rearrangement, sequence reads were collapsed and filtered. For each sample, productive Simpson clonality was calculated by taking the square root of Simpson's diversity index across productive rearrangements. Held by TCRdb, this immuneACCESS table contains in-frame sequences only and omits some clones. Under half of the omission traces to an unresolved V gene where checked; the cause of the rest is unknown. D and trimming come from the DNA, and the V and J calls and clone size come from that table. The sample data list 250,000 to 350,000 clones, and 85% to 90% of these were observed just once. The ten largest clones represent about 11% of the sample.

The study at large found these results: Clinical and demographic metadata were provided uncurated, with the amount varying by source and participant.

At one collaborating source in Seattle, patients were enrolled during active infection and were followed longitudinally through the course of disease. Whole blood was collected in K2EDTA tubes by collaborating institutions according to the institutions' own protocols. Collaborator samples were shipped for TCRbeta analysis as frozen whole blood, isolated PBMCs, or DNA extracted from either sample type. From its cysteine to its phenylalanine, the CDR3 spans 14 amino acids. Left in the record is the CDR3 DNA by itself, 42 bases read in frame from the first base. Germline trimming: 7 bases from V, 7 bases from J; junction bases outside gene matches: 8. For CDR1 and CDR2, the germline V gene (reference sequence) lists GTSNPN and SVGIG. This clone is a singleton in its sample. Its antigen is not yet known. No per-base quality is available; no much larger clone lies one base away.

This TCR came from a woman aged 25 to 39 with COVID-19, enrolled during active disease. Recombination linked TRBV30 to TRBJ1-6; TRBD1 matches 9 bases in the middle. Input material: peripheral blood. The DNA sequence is TGTGCCTTCAACAGGGGGCGGGAGAATTCACCCCTCCACTTT. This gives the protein CAFNRGRENSPLHF.